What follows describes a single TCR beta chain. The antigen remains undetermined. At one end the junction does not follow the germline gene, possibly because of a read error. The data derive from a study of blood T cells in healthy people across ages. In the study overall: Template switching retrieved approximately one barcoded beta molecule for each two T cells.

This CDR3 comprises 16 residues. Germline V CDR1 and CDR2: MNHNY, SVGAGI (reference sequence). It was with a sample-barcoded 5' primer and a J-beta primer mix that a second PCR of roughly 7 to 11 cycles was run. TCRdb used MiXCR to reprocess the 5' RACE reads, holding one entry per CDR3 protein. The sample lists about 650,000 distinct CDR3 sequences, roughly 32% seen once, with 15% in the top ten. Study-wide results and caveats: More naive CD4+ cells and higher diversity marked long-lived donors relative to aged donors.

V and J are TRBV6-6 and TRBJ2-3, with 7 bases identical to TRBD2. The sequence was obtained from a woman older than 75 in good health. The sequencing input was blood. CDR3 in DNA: TGTGCCGGCAGTTACCCCGGAGCGGGGTCCACAGATACGCAGTATTTT. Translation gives CAGSYPGAGSTDTQYF.